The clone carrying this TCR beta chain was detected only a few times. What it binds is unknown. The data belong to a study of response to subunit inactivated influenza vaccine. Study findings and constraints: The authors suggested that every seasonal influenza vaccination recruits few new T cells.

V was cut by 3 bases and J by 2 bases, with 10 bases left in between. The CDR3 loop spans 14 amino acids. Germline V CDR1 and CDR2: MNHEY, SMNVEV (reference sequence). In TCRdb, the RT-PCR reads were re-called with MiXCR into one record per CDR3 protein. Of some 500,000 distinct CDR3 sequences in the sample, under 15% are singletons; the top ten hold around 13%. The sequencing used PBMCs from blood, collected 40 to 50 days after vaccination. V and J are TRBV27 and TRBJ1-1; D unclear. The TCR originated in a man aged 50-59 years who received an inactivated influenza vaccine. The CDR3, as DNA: TGTGCCAGCAGTTTTAATGGCCTCAACACTGAAGCTTTCTTT. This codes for CASSFNGLNTEAFF.